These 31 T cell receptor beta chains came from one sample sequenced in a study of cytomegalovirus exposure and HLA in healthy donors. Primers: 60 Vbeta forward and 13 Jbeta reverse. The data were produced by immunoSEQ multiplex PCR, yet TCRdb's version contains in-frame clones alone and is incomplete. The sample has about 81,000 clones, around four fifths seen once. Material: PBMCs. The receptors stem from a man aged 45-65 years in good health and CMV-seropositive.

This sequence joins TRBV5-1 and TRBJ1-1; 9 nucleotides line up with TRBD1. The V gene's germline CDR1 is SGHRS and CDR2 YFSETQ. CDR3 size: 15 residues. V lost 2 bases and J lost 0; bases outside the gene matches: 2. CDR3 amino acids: CASSLGQGMNTEAFF. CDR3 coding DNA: TGCGCCAGCAGCTTAGGACAGGGGATGAACACTGAAGCTTTCTTT.

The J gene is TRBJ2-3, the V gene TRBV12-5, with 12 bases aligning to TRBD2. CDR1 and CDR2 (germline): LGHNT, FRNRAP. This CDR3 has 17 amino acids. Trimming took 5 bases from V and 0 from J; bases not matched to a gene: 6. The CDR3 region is CASGPGLAGTSTDTQYF. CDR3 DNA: TGTGCTAGTGGTCCCGGACTAGCGGGAACCAGCACAGATACGCAGTATTTT.

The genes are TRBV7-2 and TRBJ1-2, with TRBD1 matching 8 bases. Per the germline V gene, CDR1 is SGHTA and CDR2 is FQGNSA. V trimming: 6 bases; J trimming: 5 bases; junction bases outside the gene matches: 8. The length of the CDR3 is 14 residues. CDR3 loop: CASRPTGTGYGYTF. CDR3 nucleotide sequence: TGTGCCAGCAGGCCGACCGGGACAGGTTATGGCTACACCTTC.

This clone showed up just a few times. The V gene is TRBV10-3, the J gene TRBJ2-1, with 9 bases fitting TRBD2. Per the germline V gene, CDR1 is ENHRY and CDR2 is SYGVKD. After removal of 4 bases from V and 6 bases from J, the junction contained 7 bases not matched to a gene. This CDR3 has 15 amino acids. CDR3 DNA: TGTGCCATCAGTGGGCAAGCGGGAGGATTCAATGAGCAGTTCTTC. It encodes CAISGQAGGFNEQFF.

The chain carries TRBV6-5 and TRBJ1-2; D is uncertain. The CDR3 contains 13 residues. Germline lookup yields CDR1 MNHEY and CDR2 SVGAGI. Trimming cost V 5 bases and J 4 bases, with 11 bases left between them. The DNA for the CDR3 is TGTGCCAGCAGTCTATCCCGGGGCTATGGCTACACCTTC. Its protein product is CASSLSRGYGYTF.

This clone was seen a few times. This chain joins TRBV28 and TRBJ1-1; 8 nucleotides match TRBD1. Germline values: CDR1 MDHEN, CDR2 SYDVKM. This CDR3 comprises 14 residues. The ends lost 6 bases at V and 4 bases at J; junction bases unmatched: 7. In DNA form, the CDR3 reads TGTGCCAGCAGCCCCGCAGGGGGCGGCACTGAAGCTTTCTTT. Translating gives CASSPAGGGTEAFF.

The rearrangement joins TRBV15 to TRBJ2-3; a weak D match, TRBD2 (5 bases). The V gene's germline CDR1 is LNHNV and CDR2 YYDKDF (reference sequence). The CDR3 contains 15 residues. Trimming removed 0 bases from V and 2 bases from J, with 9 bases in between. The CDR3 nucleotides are TGTGCCACCAGCAGAGATAGCGCAGACACAGATACGCAGTATTTT. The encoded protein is CATSRDSADTDTQYF.

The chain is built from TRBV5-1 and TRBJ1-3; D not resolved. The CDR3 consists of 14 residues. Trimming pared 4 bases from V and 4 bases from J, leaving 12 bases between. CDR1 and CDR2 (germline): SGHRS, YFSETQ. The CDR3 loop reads CASSPTVSGNTIYF. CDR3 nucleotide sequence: TGCGCCAGCAGCCCTACAGTCTCCGGAAACACCATATATTTT.

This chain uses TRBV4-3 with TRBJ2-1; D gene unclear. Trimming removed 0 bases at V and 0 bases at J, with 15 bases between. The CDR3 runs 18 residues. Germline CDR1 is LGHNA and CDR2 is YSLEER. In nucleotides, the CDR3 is TGCGCCAGCAGCCAAGAAAACAGCCTACCAAGCTCCTACAATGAGCAGTTCTTC. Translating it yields CASSQENSLPSSYNEQFF.

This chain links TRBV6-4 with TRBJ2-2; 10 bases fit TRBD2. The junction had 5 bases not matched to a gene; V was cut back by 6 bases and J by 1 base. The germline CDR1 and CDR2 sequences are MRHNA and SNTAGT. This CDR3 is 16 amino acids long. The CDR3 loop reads CASSQSGRGNTGELFF. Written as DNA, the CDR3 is TGTGCCAGCAGCCAAAGCGGGAGGGGGAACACCGGGGAGCTGTTTTTT.

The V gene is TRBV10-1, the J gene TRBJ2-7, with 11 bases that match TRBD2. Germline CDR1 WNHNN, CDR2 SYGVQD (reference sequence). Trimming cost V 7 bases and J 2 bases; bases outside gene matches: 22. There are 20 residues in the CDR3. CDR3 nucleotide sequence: TGCGCCAGCACCGAGCCCGGGACTAGCGGTCGCAGTAGGGGAGCCTACGAGCAGTACTTC. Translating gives CASTEPGTSGRSRGAYEQYF.

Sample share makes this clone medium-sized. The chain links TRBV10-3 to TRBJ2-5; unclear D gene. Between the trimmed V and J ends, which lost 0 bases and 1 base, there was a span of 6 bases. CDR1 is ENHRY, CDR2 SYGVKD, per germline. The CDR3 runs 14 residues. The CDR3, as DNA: TGTGCCATCAGTGAGTCCGACTTCCAAGAGACCCAGTACTTC. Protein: CAISESDFQETQYF.

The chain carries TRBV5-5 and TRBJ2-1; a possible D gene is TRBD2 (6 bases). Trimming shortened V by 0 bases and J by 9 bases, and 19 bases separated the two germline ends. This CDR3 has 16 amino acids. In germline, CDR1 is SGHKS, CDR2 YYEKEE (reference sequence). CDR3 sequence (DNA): TGTGCCAGCAGCTTGGCCGCACAGGCTGAAGCGGGTGAGCAGTTCTTC. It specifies CASSLAAQAEAGEQFF.

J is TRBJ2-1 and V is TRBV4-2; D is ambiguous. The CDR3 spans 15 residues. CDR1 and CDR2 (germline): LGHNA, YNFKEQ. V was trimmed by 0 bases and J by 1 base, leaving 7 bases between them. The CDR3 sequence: CASSQDRVSYNEQFF. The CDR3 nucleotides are TGTGCCAGCAGCCAAGATCGGGTTTCCTACAATGAGCAGTTCTTC.

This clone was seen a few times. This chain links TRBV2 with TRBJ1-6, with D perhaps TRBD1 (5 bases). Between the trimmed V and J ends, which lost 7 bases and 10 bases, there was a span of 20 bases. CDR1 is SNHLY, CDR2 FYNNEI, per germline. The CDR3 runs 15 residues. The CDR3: CASKEGQGLRSPLHF. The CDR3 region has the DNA TGTGCCAGCAAGGAGGGCCAGGGACTTAGATCACCCCTCCACTTT.

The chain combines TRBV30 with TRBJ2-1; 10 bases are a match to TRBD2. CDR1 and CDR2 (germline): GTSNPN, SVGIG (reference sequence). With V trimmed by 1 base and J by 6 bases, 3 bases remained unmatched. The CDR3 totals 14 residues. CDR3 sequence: CAWSALAGRNEQFF. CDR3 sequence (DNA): TGTGCCTGGAGTGCACTAGCGGGGCGCAATGAGCAGTTCTTC.

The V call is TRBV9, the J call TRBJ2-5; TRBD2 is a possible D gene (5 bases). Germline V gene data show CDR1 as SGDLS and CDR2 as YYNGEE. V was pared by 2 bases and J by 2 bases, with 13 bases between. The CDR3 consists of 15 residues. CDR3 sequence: CASSVSLGSQETQYF. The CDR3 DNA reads TGTGCCAGCAGCGTCTCCTTGGGGAGTCAAGAGACCCAGTACTTC.

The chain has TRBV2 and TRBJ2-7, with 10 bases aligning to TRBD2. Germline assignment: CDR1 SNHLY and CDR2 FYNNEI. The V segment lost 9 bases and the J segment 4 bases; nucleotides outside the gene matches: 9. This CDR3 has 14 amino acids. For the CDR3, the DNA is TGTGCCAGTCGGACTAGCGGCTTAATTTACGAGCAGTACTTC. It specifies CASRTSGLIYEQYF.

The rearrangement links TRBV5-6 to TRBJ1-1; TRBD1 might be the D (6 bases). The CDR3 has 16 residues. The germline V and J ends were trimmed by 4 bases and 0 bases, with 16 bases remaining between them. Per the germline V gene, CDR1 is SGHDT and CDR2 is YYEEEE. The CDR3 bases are TGTGCCAGCAGCATCCCTACCAGGGGTATGAACACTGAAGCTTTCTTT. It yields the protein CASSIPTRGMNTEAFF. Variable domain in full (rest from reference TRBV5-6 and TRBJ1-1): DAGVTQSPTHLIKTRGQQVTLRCSPKSGHDTVSWYQQALGQGPQFIFQYYEEEERQRGNFPDRFSGHQFPNYSSELNVNALLLGDSALYLCASSIPTRGMNTEAFFGQGTRLTVV.

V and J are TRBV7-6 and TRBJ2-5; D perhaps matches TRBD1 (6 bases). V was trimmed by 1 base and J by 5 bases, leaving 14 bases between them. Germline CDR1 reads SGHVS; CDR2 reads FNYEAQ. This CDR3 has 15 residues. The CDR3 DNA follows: TGTGCCAGCAGCTTAGTGGGGGCCTCATCGGAGACCCAGTACTTC. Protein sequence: CASSLVGASSETQYF. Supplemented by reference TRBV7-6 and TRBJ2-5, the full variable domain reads GAGVSQSPRYKVTKRGQDVALRCDPISGHVSLYWYRQALGQGPEFLTYFNYEAQQDKSGLPNDRFSAERPEGSISTLTIQRTEQRDSAMYRCASSLVGASSETQYFGPGTRLLVL.

This CDR3 reads CASSSRTGGSIDTQYF. The CDR3 DNA reads TGTGCCAGCAGCTCCCGGACAGGGGGATCAATAGATACGCAGTATTTT. The rearrangement links TRBV7-8 to TRBJ2-3; 10 bases map to TRBD1. Trimming cost V 4 bases and J 5 bases; bases outside gene matches: 9. This CDR3 spans 16 amino acids. Germline V gene lookup returns CDR1 SGHVS and CDR2 FQNEAQ.

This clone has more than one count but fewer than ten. CDR3 loop: CASSLGTSVYNEQFF. Here the CDR3 DNA reads TGTGCCAGCAGTTTAGGGACTAGCGTCTACAATGAGCAGTTCTTC. The chain combines TRBV27 with TRBJ2-1, with 10 bases lining up with TRBD2. CDR1 and CDR2 from the germline V gene are MNHEY and SMNVEV (reference sequence). V shed 2 bases and J 3 bases; nucleotides not matched to a gene: 1. The CDR3 consists of 15 residues.

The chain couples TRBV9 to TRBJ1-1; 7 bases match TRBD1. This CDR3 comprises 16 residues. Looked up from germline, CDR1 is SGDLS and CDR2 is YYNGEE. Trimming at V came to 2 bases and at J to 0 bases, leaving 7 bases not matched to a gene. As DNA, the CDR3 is TGTGCCAGCAGCGTCGTCGGCGGGACAGTGAACACTGAAGCTTTCTTT. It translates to CASSVVGGTVNTEAFF.

CDR3 amino acids: CAWGTGKGNTIYF. In DNA, the CDR3 is TGTGCCTGGGGGACAGGGAAAGGAAACACCATATATTTT. The rearrangement uses TRBV30 and TRBJ1-3, with 9 positions matching TRBD1. Germline lookup yields CDR1 GTSNPN and CDR2 SVGIG (reference sequence). CDR3 size: 13 residues. J was trimmed by 4 bases and V by 5 bases; bases with no gene match: 3.

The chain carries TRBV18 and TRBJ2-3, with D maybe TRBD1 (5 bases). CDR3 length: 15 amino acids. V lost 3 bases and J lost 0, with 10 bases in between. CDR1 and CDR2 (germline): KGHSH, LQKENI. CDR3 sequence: CASSPDSSSTDTQYF. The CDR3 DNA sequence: TGTGCCAGCTCACCCGACAGTTCTAGCACAGATACGCAGTATTTT. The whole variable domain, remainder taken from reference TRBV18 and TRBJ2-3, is NAGVMQNPRHLVRRRGQEARLRCSPMKGHSHVYWYRQLPEEGLKFMVYLQKENIIDESGMPKERFSAEFPKEGPSILRIQQVVRGDSAAYFCASSPDSSSTDTQYFGPGTRLTVL.

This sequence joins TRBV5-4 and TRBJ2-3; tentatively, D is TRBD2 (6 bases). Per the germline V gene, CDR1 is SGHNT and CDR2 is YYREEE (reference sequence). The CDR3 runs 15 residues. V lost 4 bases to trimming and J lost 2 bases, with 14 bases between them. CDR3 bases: TGTGCCAGCAGCGGAACTAGCAAGAACACAGATACGCAGTATTTT. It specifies CASSGTSKNTDTQYF.

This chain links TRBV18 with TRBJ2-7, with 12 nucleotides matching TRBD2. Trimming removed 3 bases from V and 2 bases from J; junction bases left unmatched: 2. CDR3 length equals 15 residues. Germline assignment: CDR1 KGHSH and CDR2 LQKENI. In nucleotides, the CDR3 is TGTGCCAGCTCACCCGGACTAGCGGGACCCTACGAGCAGTACTTC. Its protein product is CASSPGLAGPYEQYF.

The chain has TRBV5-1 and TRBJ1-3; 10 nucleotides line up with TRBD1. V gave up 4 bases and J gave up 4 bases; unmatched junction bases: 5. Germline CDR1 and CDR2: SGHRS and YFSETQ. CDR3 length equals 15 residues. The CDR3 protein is CASSRGQGVGNTIYF. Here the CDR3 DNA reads TGCGCCAGCAGCCGCGGACAGGGGGTAGGAAACACCATATATTTT.

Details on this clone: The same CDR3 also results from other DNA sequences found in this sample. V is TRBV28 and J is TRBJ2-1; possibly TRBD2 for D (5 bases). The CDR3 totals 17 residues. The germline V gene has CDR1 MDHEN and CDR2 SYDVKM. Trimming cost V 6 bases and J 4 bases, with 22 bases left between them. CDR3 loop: CASSLKTGMSPYNEQFF. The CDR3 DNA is TGTGCCAGCAGCTTAAAAACCGGGATGAGTCCTTACAATGAGCAGTTCTTC.

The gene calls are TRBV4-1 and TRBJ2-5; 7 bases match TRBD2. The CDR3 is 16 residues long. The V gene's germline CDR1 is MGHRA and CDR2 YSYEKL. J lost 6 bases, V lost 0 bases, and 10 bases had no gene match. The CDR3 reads CASSQDSAGRVQTQYF. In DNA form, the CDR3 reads TGCGCCAGCAGCCAAGATTCAGCAGGGAGGGTCCAGACCCAGTACTTC.

As DNA, the CDR3 is TGCGCCAGCAGCGGGGGACTAGCGGGAGGGAGATACGAGCAGTACTTC. Its translation: CASSGGLAGGRYEQYF. The chain is built from TRBV5-1 and TRBJ2-7; 16 bases map to TRBD2. The length of the CDR3 is 16 residues. The germline CDR1 and CDR2 sequences are SGHRS and YFSETQ. The junction had 5 bases not matched to a gene; V was cut back by 4 bases and J by 4 bases.